This T cell receptor beta chain stems from a study of T cell changes during pregnancy in multiple sclerosis. Libraries were prepared by immunoSEQ multiplex PCR; TCRdb keeps only in-frame clonotypes and omits some of them. The sample holds 60,000 to 75,000 clones; approximately 90% are singletons and the top ten take more than 1.3%. This CDR3 region has 17 residues. The sequencing here drew on peripheral blood, taken in the third trimester of pregnancy. The rearrangement links TRBV21-1 to TRBJ1-1; the table names TRBD1, a call not compared with the DNA. TRBV21-1 represents a pseudogene. The clonotype originates from a female donor with multiple sclerosis, enrolled in a pregnancy study. CDR3 DNA sequence: TGTGCCAGCAGCAAGCTAGACAGCGAGCAGGCCAACACTGAAGCTTTCTTT. This translates into CASSKLDSEQANTEAFF.